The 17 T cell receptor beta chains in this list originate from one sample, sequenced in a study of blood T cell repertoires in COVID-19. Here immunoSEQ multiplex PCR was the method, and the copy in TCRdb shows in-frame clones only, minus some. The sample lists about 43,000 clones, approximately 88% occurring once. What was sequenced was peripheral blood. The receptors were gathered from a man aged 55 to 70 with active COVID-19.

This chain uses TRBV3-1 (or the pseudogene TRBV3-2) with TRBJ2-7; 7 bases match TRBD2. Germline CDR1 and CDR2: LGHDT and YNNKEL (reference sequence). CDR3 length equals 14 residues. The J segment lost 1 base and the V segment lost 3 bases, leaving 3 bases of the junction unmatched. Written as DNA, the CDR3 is TGTGCCAGCAGCCAGGTCGGGGGGTCCTACGAGCAGTACTTC. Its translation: CASSQVGGSYEQYF.

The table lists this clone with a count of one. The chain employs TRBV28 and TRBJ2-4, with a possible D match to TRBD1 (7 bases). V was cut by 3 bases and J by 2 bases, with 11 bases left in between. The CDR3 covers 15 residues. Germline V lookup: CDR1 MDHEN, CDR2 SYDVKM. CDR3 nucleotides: TGTGCCAGCAGTTTTCAGGGGGGATCCAAAAACATTCAGTACTTC. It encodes CASSFQGGSKNIQYF.

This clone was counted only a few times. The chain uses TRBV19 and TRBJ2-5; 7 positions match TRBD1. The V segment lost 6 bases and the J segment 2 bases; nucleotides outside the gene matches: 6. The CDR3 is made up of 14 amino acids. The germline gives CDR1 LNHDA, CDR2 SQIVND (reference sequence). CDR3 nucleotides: TGTGCCAGTAGCGGCTGGGGACAGCAAGAGACCCAGTACTTC. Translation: CASSGWGQQETQYF.

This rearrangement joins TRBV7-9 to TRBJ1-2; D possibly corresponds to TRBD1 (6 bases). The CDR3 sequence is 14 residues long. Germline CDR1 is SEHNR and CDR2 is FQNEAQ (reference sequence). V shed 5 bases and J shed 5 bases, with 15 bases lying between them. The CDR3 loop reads CASSPFLTGYGYTF. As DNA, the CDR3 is TGTGCCAGCAGCCCCTTTTTAACAGGGTATGGCTACACCTTC.

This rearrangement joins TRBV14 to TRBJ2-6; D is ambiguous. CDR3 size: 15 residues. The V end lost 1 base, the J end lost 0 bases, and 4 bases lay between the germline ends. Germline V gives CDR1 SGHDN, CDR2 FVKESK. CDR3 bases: TGTGCCAGCAGCCAAGGACACTCTGGGGCCAACGTCCTGACTTTC. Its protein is CASSQGHSGANVLTF.

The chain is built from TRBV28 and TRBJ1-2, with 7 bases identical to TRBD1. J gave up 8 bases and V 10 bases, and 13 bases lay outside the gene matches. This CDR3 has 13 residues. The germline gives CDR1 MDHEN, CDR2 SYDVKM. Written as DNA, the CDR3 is TGTGCCACCATCCCAGGGGGAAATCAAGGCTACACCTTC. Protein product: CATIPGGNQGYTF.

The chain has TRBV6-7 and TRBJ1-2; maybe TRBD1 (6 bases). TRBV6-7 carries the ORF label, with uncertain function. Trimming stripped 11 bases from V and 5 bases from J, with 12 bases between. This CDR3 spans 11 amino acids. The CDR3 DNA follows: TGTGCCGTTTTCAGGGGTTATGGCTACACCTTC. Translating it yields CAVFRGYGYTF.

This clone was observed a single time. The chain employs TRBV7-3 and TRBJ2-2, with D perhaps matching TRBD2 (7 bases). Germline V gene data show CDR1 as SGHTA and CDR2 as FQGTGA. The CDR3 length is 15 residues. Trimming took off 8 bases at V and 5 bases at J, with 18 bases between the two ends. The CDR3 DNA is TGTGCCAGCTCTCAGGGGAGGGGACGGACCGGGGAGCTGTTTTTT. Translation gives CASSQGRGRTGELFF.

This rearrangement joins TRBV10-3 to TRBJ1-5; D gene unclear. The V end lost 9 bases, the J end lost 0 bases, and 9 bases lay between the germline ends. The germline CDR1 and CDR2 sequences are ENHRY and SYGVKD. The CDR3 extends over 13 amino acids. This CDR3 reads CAIATDSNQPQHF. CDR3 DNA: TGTGCCATAGCCACAGATAGCAATCAGCCCCAGCATTTT.

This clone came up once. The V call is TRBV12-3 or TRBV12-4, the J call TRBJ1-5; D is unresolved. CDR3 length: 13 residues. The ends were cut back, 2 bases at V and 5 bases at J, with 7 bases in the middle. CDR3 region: CASSLWEDQPQHF. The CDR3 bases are TGTGCCAGCAGTTTATGGGAGGATCAGCCCCAGCATTTT.

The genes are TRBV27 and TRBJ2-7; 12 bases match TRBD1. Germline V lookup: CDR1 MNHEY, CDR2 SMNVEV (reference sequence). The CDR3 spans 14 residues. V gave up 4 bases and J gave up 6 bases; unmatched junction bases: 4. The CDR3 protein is CASSSGTGGAEQYF. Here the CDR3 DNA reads TGTGCCAGCAGTTCCGGGACAGGGGGCGCCGAGCAGTACTTC.

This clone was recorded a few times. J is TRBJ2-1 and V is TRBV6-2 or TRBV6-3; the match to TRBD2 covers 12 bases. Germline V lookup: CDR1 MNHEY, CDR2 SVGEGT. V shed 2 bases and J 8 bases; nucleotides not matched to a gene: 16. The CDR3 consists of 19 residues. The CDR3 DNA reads TGTGCCAGCAGTTACCCACTTACTAGCGGGGGGTTCCCCGCCCATGAGCAGTTCTTC. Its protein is CASSYPLTSGGFPAHEQFF.

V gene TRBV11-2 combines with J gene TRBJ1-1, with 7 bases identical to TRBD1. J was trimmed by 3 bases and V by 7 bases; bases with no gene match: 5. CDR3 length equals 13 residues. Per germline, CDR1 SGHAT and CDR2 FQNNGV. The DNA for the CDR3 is TGTGCCAGCACCGTCGACAGGGACACTGAAGCTTTCTTT. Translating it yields CASTVDRDTEAFF.

CDR3 in amino acids: CASSLVGDTEAFF. CDR3 DNA sequence: TGTGCCAGCAGCTTAGTAGGGGACACTGAAGCTTTCTTT. This chain joins TRBV11-2 and TRBJ1-1; D perhaps matches TRBD1 (5 bases). Trimming pared 1 base from V and 3 bases from J, leaving 6 bases between. This CDR3 has 13 residues. Per the germline V gene, CDR1 is SGHAT and CDR2 is FQNNGV.

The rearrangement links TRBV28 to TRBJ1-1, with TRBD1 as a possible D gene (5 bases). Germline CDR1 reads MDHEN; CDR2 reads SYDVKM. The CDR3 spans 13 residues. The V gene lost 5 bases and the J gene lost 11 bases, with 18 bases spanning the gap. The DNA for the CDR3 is TGTGCCAGCAGTACGGGGACTCGCTTGGGGGCTTTCTTT. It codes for CASSTGTRLGAFF.

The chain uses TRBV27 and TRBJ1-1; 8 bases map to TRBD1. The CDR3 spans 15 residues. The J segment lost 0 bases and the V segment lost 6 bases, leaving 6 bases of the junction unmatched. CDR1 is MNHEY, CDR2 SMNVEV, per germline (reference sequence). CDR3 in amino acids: CASRGNRGMNTEAFF. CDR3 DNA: TGTGCCAGCAGGGGGAACAGGGGGATGAACACTGAAGCTTTCTTT.

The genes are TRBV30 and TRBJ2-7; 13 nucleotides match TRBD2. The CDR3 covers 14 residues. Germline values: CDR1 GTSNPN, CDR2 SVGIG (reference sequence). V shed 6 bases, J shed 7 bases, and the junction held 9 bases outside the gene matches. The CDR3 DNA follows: TGTGCCTGCACAACTAGCGGGAGGGCCCAGGAGCAGTACTTC. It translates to CACTTSGRAQEQYF.